The 10 T cell receptor beta chains below all came from one sample that was sequenced in a study of blood T cell repertoires in COVID-19. Using immunoSEQ multiplex PCR, the repertoire was profiled, and TCRdb retains in-frame clones only, with some absent. The data show about 220,000 clones, roughly 90% seen once. Sequencing was carried out using PBMCs or T cells enriched from blood (not recorded which). Receptors originate from a man younger than 40 who had been exposed to COVID-19.

The CDR3 DNA sequence: TGTGCCACCAGTGATTTGCCAGAGCCTCAAGGACCGAGGGTATGTCAGCCCCAGCATTTT. Amino acid sequence: CATSDLPEPQGPRVCQPQHF. This chain links TRBV24-1 with TRBJ1-5; no clear D gene. V was clipped by 0 bases and J by 6 bases, with 26 bases between them. This CDR3 has 20 amino acids. Looked up from germline, CDR1 is KGHDR and CDR2 is SFDVKD.

The chain has TRBV30 and TRBJ1-4; 8 nucleotides agree with TRBD1. This CDR3 spans 13 amino acids. Germline loops: CDR1 GTSNPN, CDR2 SVGIG (reference sequence). V lost 5 bases to trimming and J lost 7 bases; unmatched junction nucleotides: 6. The CDR3 is CAWGDRGSEKLFF. The CDR3 coding sequence is TGTGCCTGGGGCGACAGGGGAAGTGAAAAACTGTTTTTT.

The rearrangement uses TRBV11-2 and TRBJ1-1; D not resolved. CDR1 is SGHAT and CDR2 is FQNNGV in the germline V gene. The length of the CDR3 is 13 residues. Trimming removed 1 base from V and 4 bases from J, with 7 bases in between. The CDR3 DNA sequence: TGTGCCAGCAGCTTAGCCCGGAGCACTGAAGCTTTCTTT. It yields the protein CASSLARSTEAFF.

The rearrangement uses TRBV9 and TRBJ2-4; D gene uncertain. This CDR3 is built from 16 residues. In germline, CDR1 is SGDLS, CDR2 YYNGEE. The ends were cut back, 2 bases at V and 0 bases at J, with 12 bases in the middle. CDR3 nucleotides: TGTGCCAGCAGCGTTATGAGAGCACTAGCCAAAAACATTCAGTACTTC. It translates to CASSVMRALAKNIQYF.

This clone was seen a single time. The J gene is TRBJ1-5, the V gene TRBV10-3, with 8 bases identical to TRBD1. The germline V gene encodes CDR1 ENHRY and CDR2 SYGVKD. The CDR3 contains 14 residues. Germline trimming cut 5 bases from V and 6 bases from J; bases unmatched to any gene: 6. In DNA form, the CDR3 reads TGTGCCATCAGTTCACAGGGGGAGGGTCAGCCCCAGCATTTT. Translated: CAISSQGEGQPQHF.

V and J are TRBV3-1 (or the pseudogene TRBV3-2) and TRBJ2-7, with D perhaps TRBD1 (6 bases). The CDR3 has 14 residues. Trimming cost V 5 bases and J 5 bases, with 16 bases left between them. Germline values: CDR1 LGHDT, CDR2 YNNKEL (reference sequence). CDR3 DNA sequence: TGTGCCAGCAGCTCCTACGACAGGTTAAACGAGCAGTACTTC. It translates to CASSSYDRLNEQYF.

The chain combines TRBV4-1 with TRBJ1-1; 7 bases are a match to TRBD1. Germline trimming cut 1 base from V and 7 bases from J; bases unmatched to any gene: 6. The CDR3 consists of 14 residues. The germline V gene encodes CDR1 MGHRA and CDR2 YSYEKL. The DNA for the CDR3 is TGCGCCAGCAGCCAAGTTGCAGGGGGAGGTGAAGCTTTCTTT. This gives the protein CASSQVAGGGEAFF.

This chain joins TRBV5-4 and TRBJ1-4; 7 bases are shared with TRBD1. CDR3 length: 15 residues. Per the germline V gene, CDR1 is SGHNT and CDR2 is YYREEE (reference sequence). The junction had 7 bases not matched to a gene; V was cut back by 3 bases and J by 5 bases. This CDR3 reads CASSSNRGINEKLFF. The CDR3 region has the DNA TGTGCCAGCAGCTCAAACAGGGGTATAAATGAAAAACTGTTTTTT.

The gene calls are TRBV5-5 and TRBJ1-1; D is uncertain. This CDR3 has 14 amino acids. V was shortened by 4 bases and J by 5 bases, with 15 bases between the two germline ends. CDR1 and CDR2 (germline): SGHKS, YYEKEE (reference sequence). CDR3 coding DNA: TGTGCCAGCAGCCTGTGGAGGGTGGATACTGAAGCTTTCTTT. It translates to CASSLWRVDTEAFF.

This clone came up a few times. The chain links TRBV5-6 to TRBJ2-7; TRBD1 matches at 9 bases. V was pared by 5 bases and J by 6 bases, with 9 bases of the junction left unmatched. This CDR3 contains 14 residues. Per germline, CDR1 SGHDT and CDR2 YYEEEE. The CDR3 sequence: CASSLLQGAVEQYF. The CDR3, as DNA: TGTGCCAGCAGTTTACTACAGGGGGCGGTCGAGCAGTACTTC.